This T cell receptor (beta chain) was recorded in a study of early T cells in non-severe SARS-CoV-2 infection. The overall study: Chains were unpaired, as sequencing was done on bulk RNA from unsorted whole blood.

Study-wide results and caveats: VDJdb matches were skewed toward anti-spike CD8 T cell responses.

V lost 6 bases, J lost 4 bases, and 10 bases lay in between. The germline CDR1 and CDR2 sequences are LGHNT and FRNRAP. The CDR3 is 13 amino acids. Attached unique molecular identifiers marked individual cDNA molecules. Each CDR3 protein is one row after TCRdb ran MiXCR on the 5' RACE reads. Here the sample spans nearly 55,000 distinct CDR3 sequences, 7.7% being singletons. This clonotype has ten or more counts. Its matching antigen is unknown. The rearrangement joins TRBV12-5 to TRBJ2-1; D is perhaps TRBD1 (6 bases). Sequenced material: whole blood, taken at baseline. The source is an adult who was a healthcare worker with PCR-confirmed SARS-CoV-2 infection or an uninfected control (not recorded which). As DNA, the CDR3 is TGTGCTAGTGGACAGGGTATATACAATGAGCAGTTCTTC. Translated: CASGQGIYNEQFF.